The clone carrying this TCR beta chain was counted a few times. Its specificity is not known. The data were obtained in a study of T cells in Graves' hyperthyroidism and ophthalmopathy. Whole-study findings and limits: Model output signaled ophthalmopathy a median approximately 6.2 months ahead of onset. A model using 13 V-J features told ophthalmopathy apart from stable hyperthyroidism. Within blood appeared most thyroid clonotypes that had expanded above 0.001.

Diagnoses used clinical symptoms, serum thyroxine and TRAb, thyroid ultrasound and orbital computed tomography. Amplification of TCR beta CDR3 regions used RNA as the template. HTBI primers were employed in a first-round RT-PCR of the TCR CDR3. TCRdb fed the multiplex PCR reads into MiXCR, producing one record per CDR3 protein. Of over 650,000 distinct CDR3 sequences in the sample, over 40% were seen once. Germline CDR1 SEHNR, CDR2 FQNEAQ (reference sequence). Trimming cost V 2 bases and J 7 bases, with 11 bases left between them. The CDR3 is made up of 13 amino acids. The J gene is TRBJ1-1, the V gene TRBV7-9; D not resolved. This clonotype originated in an adult man with Graves' disease, either hyperthyroidism or ophthalmopathy (not recorded which). The sequenced sample consisted of peripheral blood or thyroid tissue (not recorded which). CDR3 sequence reads: CASSLRSANEAFF. DNA of the CDR3: TGTGCCAGCAGCTTAAGGAGTGCCAATGAAGCTTTCTTT.